The clone carrying this TCR beta chain was observed a few times. Next came a second PCR, run for 7 to 11 cycles, which used a sample-barcoded 5' primer along with a J-beta primer mix. MiXCR, applied by TCRdb to the 5' RACE reads, yields one record per CDR3 protein. The sample contains 600,000 or so distinct CDR3 sequences, 20% to 25% of which appear only once. This specimen comes from a study of blood T cells in healthy people across ages. The germline V gene encodes CDR1 SNHLY and CDR2 FYNNEI. V was trimmed by 8 bases and J by 6 bases, leaving 11 bases between them. CDR3 length: 13 amino acids. This chain uses TRBV2 with TRBJ2-6; the D call may be TRBD1 or TRBD2 (5 bases each). Material for sequencing was blood. The sequence derives from a man aged 70 or older in good health. This chain's CDR3 is CASGGLPANVLTF. CDR3 bases: TGTGCCAGCGGGGGATTACCGGCCAACGTCCTGACTTTC.